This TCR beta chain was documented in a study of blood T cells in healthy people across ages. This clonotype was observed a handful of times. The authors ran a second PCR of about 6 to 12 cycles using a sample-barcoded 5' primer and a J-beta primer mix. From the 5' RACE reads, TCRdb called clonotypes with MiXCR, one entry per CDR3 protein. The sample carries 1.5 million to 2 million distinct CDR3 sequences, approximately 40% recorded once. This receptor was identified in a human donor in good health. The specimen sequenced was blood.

For the CDR3, the DNA is TGTGCCAGCAGCTGGGACAGGACACAAGAGACCCAGTACTTC. The encoded protein is CASSWDRTQETQYF. The chain is built from TRBV12-3 or TRBV12-4 and TRBJ2-5; 8 nucleotides agree with TRBD1. The CDR3 is 14 residues long. V shed 6 bases and J 2 bases; nucleotides not matched to a gene: 5.